This T cell receptor (beta chain) stems from a study of blood T cells in healthy people across ages. This clonotype was seen a few times. Its specificity is not known. Next came a second PCR, run for about 7 to 12 cycles, which used a sample-barcoded 5' primer along with a J-beta primer mix. The template-switch adaptor, which had 12 random nucleotides, put a tag on each cDNA molecule. TCRdb redid the calling of the 5' RACE reads with MiXCR, one entry per CDR3 protein. The data hold 750,000 or so distinct CDR3 sequences, with 20% to 30% observed a single time. Findings and caveats of the study: Older age coincided with a roughly linear decline in TCR beta diversity per million T cells.

V lost 0 bases and J lost 0, with 17 bases in between. This CDR3 comprises 18 residues. The germline CDR1 and CDR2 sequences are ENHRY and SYGVKD. These same data were also listed under a study on T cells of mothers and their children. From that second work: No persistent microchimeric T cell clones were detected at about 100 clones per million clonotypes sensitivity.

This clonotype was obtained from a boy between 10 and 17 years old in good health. The sample was blood. The chain combines TRBV10-3 with TRBJ1-1, with D perhaps matching TRBD1 (6 bases). CDR3: CAISESLGGPLMNTEAFF. In DNA, the CDR3 is TGTGCCATCAGTGAGTCGCTGGGGGGGCCTCTCATGAACACTGAAGCTTTCTTT.